This passage covers 22 T cell receptor beta chains from one sample sequenced in a study of identical twins. A single record per CDR3 protein comes from TCRdb applying MiXCR to the 5' RACE reads. In the table there are some 900,000 distinct CDR3 sequences, 12% of which are singletons. These data were also filed under a second study, of yellow fever vaccine responses in identical twins.

The sample comprised PBMCs. These receptors all stem from a woman between 18 and 30 years old in good health.

This chain joins TRBV12-3 or TRBV12-4 and TRBJ2-2, with a weak D call TRBD1 (6 bases). V was trimmed by 7 bases and J by 6 bases, leaving 24 bases between them. The CDR3 is 17 amino acids. Written as DNA, the CDR3 is TGTGCCAGCACCACGACAGGTTCTCGACGGTCTTCCGGGGAGCTGTTTTTT. This gives the protein CASTTTGSRRSSGELFF.

The rearrangement uses TRBV7-9 and TRBJ2-3; D is perhaps TRBD2 (5 bases). This CDR3 region has 16 residues. V lost 1 base, J lost 4 bases, and 15 bases lay in between. Germline CDR1 SEHNR, CDR2 FQNEAQ (reference sequence). CDR3 sequence (DNA): TGTGCCAGCAGCTTAGGAGGGTATAGGCTCGCAGATACGCAGTATTTT. Translation: CASSLGGYRLADTQYF.

This clonotype was counted between two and nine times. The V gene is TRBV6-5, the J gene TRBJ2-3; TRBD2 aligns across 7 bases. V shed 5 bases and J 2 bases; nucleotides not matched to a gene: 7. This CDR3 spans 15 amino acids. Germline CDR1 and CDR2: MNHEY and SVGAGI. The CDR3 coding sequence is TGTGCCAGCAGTCTACGACTAGCCCTCACAGATACGCAGTATTTT. This translates into CASSLRLALTDTQYF.

In the case of this clonotype: Being one base from a much bigger clone, this may be a read error. The chain has TRBV7-7 and TRBJ2-5; D is ambiguous. V lost 3 bases and J lost 3, with 8 bases in between. Germline assignment: CDR1 SSHAT and CDR2 FNYEAQ (reference sequence). This CDR3 spans 13 amino acids. Here the CDR3 reads CASSFALEETQYF. The CDR3 coding sequence is TGTGCCAGCAGCTTCGCACTGGAAGAGACCCAGTACTTC.

V gene TRBV5-1 combines with J gene TRBJ2-1; 11 bases agree with TRBD2. CDR3 size: 17 residues. V dropped 0 bases and J dropped 7; count of bases not matched to a gene: 9. Per the germline V gene, CDR1 is SGHRS and CDR2 is YFSETQ. This CDR3 reads CASSLDGTSGRGNEQFF. Written as DNA, the CDR3 is TGCGCCAGCAGCTTGGACGGGACTAGCGGACGGGGGAATGAGCAGTTCTTC.

This clonotype was picked up a small number of times. V gene TRBV21-1 combines with J gene TRBJ1-5; no check of the table's D call, TRBD1, against the DNA was made. TRBV21-1 counts as a pseudogene. The CDR3 sequence is 20 residues long. CDR3 nucleotides: TGTGCCAGCAGCAACTCGACCCCCCCGACCCCCGGGACGGGAGATACGGGCCAGCATTTT. The encoded protein is CASSNSTPPTPGTGDTGQHF.

This clonotype appeared a few times. The CDR3: CASRGDEKLFF. Written as DNA, the CDR3 is TGTGCCAGCAGGGGCGATGAAAAACTGTTTTTT. V is TRBV6-5 and J is TRBJ1-4; D gene uncertain. This CDR3 comprises 11 residues. Germline V gene lookup returns CDR1 MNHEY and CDR2 SVGAGI. V shed 6 bases and J shed 6 bases, with 5 bases lying between them.

This clonotype showed up just a few times. The gene calls are TRBV7-9 and TRBJ2-7; D may be TRBD1 (5 bases). The CDR3 is 13 residues long. Per germline, CDR1 SEHNR and CDR2 FQNEAQ (reference sequence). V shed 5 bases and J shed 3 bases, with 11 bases lying between them. The CDR3 nucleotides read TGTGCCAGCAGCCTCGCCAGGGACTACGAGCAGTACTTC. Translation gives CASSLARDYEQYF. The full variable domain, rest sourced from reference TRBV7-9 and TRBJ2-7, is DTGVSQNPRHKITKRGQNVTFRCDPISEHNRLYWYRQTLGQGPEFLTYFQNEAQLEKSRLLSDRFSAERPKGSFSTLEIQRTEQGDSAMYLCASSLARDYEQYFGPGTRLTVT.

This rearrangement joins TRBV3-1 to TRBJ1-1, with D uncertain. This CDR3 region has 14 residues. Trimming cost V 3 bases and J 5 bases, with 13 bases left between them. Germline CDR1 reads LGHDT; CDR2 reads YNNKEL (reference sequence). The CDR3 reads CASSQRLVETEAFF. The CDR3 DNA sequence: TGTGCCAGCAGCCAGAGACTAGTTGAAACTGAAGCTTTCTTT.

The rearrangement links TRBV4-1 to TRBJ1-6; 7 bases are shared with TRBD1. This CDR3 has 15 residues. Germline V lookup: CDR1 MGHRA, CDR2 YSYEKL. V lost 4 bases and J lost 6; bases outside the gene matches: 6. CDR3 amino acids: CASSRTGVLNSPLHF. CDR3 bases: TGCGCCAGCAGCCGGACAGGTGTGCTTAATTCACCCCTCCACTTT.

This chain links TRBV27 with TRBJ2-7; TRBD2 agrees at 13 bases. V trimming: 6 bases; J trimming: 3 bases; junction bases outside the gene matches: 5. Germline V CDR1 and CDR2: MNHEY, SMNVEV (reference sequence). The CDR3 is made up of 15 amino acids. CDR3 bases: TGTGCCAGCAGCACACTAGCGGGGGGGCTCTACGAGCAGTACGTC. It translates to CASSTLAGGLYEQYV.

This clonotype was seen a few times. V and J are TRBV5-5 and TRBJ2-1; D uncertain. The germline V gene has CDR1 SGHKS and CDR2 YYEKEE (reference sequence). The CDR3 is made up of 13 amino acids. Trimming pared 0 bases from V and 5 bases from J, leaving 6 bases between. CDR3 protein: CASSLVPNNEQFF. CDR3 in DNA: TGTGCCAGCAGCTTGGTACCTAACAATGAGCAGTTCTTC.

The chain is built from TRBV14 and TRBJ2-7; 7 nucleotides match TRBD1. Germline assignment: CDR1 SGHDN and CDR2 FVKESK. V gave up 3 bases and J gave up 3 bases; unmatched junction bases: 8. The length of the CDR3 is 15 residues. The CDR3 protein is CASSQTGQLRYEQYF. DNA of the CDR3: TGTGCCAGCAGCCAGACGGGACAGCTACGCTACGAGCAGTACTTC.

The CDR3 region has the DNA TGCAGTGCGTCGGGGGGACTAGCTGGGACCGGGGAGCTGTTTTTT. This encodes CSASGGLAGTGELFF. The chain couples TRBV20-1 to TRBJ2-2; the match to TRBD2 covers 9 bases. The CDR3 has 15 residues. Germline trimming cut 6 bases from V and 5 bases from J; bases unmatched to any gene: 10. The V gene's germline CDR1 is DFQATT and CDR2 SNEGSKA (reference sequence).

The chain links TRBV10-2 to TRBJ2-5; TRBD2 might be the D (5 bases). The germline V and J ends were trimmed by 8 bases and 6 bases, with 10 bases remaining between them. This CDR3 is built from 11 residues. CDR1 and CDR2 from the germline V gene are WSHSY and SAAADI. The CDR3 region is CASAGYQTQYF. CDR3 in DNA: TGCGCCAGCGCGGGCTATCAGACCCAGTACTTC.

The rearrangement joins TRBV9 to TRBJ1-4, with a weak D call TRBD1 (6 bases). Trimming took 4 bases from V and 5 from J, leaving 15 bases between them. Germline CDR1 is SGDLS and CDR2 is YYNGEE. The CDR3 loop spans 15 amino acids. DNA for the CDR3: TGTGCCAGCAGCCCCGCAGGACAGAAGAATGAAAAACTGTTTTTT. It yields the protein CASSPAGQKNEKLFF.

This clonotype was recorded many times. This sequence joins TRBV5-1 and TRBJ1-2; unclear D gene. The CDR3 runs to 12 residues. Trimming removed 1 base from V and 6 bases from J, with 7 bases in between. Germline CDR1 SGHRS, CDR2 YFSETQ. The CDR3 DNA reads TGCGCCAGCAGCTTGTCCGGGGATGGCTACACCTTC. Translated: CASSLSGDGYTF.

This clonotype was seen many times. The chain recombines TRBV6-5 with TRBJ1-6; no firm D call. V lost 0 bases and J 9 bases, leaving 9 bases between the germline ends. The germline V gene encodes CDR1 MNHEY and CDR2 SVGAGI. The CDR3 consists of 14 residues. The CDR3 DNA is TGTGCCAGCAGTTACTCGGGGTCGGGTTCACCCCTCCACTTT. Its protein is CASSYSGSGSPLHF.

This clonotype was counted between two and nine times. V usage is TRBV6-4 and J usage is TRBJ1-1; 9 bases are a match to TRBD1. The CDR3 is 13 residues long. Germline CDR1 MRHNA, CDR2 SNTAGT. The trim removed 4 bases at V and 6 bases at J, leaving 3 bases unmatched. CDR3 coding DNA: TGTGCCAGCAGTGCGGGACAGGGATCTGAAGCTTTCTTT. It is translated as CASSAGQGSEAFF.

The table lists this clonotype with a few counts. The chain carries TRBV10-3 and TRBJ1-2, with D unclear. The CDR3 spans 13 residues. Deletions cut 2 bases from V and 0 bases from J, with 4 bases between. From germline, CDR1 is ENHRY and CDR2 SYGVKD. CDR3: CAISERANYGYTF. Here the CDR3 DNA reads TGTGCCATCAGTGAGAGAGCTAACTATGGCTACACCTTC.

There are a few counts of this clonotype. The CDR3 coding sequence is TGCGCCAGCAGCTTGGCCAGGACTAGCGGGGTTCCAGATACGCAGTATTTT. Translating it yields CASSLARTSGVPDTQYF. This chain links TRBV5-1 with TRBJ2-3; 12 nucleotides match TRBD2. This CDR3 has 17 amino acids. J gave up 4 bases and V 0 bases, and 6 bases lay outside the gene matches. Germline values: CDR1 SGHRS, CDR2 YFSETQ. Full variable domain (remainder filled in from reference TRBV5-1 and TRBJ2-3): KAGVTQTPRYLIKTRGQQVTLSCSPISGHRSVSWYQQTPGQGLQFLFEYFSETQRNKGNFPGRFSGRQFSNSRSEMNVSTLELGDSALYLCASSLARTSGVPDTQYFGPGTRLTVL.

This clonotype showed up many times. This chain connects TRBV12-3 or TRBV12-4 to TRBJ2-1, with 12 bases fitting TRBD2. This CDR3 has 13 amino acids. V dropped 4 bases and J dropped 10; count of bases not matched to a gene: 2. CDR3 coding DNA: TGTGCCAGCAGTTCCGGACTAGCGGGGGAGCAGTTCTTC. Translated, it gives CASSSGLAGEQFF.